A selection of T cell receptor beta chains follows, all from one sample in a study of siplizumab effects on memory and regulatory T cells. Sequencing was performed with immunoSEQ multiplex PCR; in TCRdb, only in-frame clones are kept and a portion is missing. The profile shows about 85,000 clones, just under 95% of them singletons. The sample was CD8+ T cells sorted from blood. These receptors were collected from a human donor in good health. CDR3s include the opening cysteine and the closing phenylalanine or tryptophan. Fields, in order: D gene, V gene, J gene, clone size, CDR3 length, CDR3 protein, CDR3 DNA. D genes are given only for firm matches. Clone size is given for some rows only: seen once, a few or many times, or a class if the clone is expanded.

d_call: .
v_call: TRBV19
j_call: TRBJ2-7
clone_size: once
cdr3_length: 14
cdr3_aa: CASSIEGDYYEQYF
cdr3_nt: TGTGCCAGTAGTATAGAGGGAGACTACTACGAGCAGTACTTC

d_call: .
v_call: TRBV7-2
j_call: TRBJ2-1
clone_size: .
cdr3_length: 13
cdr3_aa: CASSFSPRDEQFF
cdr3_nt: TGTGCCAGCAGCTTTTCGCCTCGTGATGAGCAGTTCTTC

d_call: .
v_call: TRBV28
j_call: TRBJ2-7
clone_size: .
cdr3_length: 14
cdr3_aa: CASTLGNKPSEQYF
cdr3_nt: TGTGCCAGCACCTTGGGGAACAAACCATCCGAGCAGTACTTC

d_call: TRBD1
v_call: TRBV7-6
j_call: TRBJ2-2
clone_size: .
cdr3_length: 15
cdr3_aa: CASSPPRTGAGELFF
cdr3_nt: TGTGCCAGCAGCCCCCCGAGGACAGGGGCCGGGGAGCTGTTTTTT

d_call: .
v_call: TRBV5-3
j_call: TRBJ2-1
clone_size: once
cdr3_length: 13
cdr3_aa: CARSLRQLNEQFF
cdr3_nt: TGTGCCAGAAGCTTGCGACAGCTCAATGAGCAGTTCTTC

d_call: TRBD1
v_call: TRBV11-2
j_call: TRBJ1-5
clone_size: .
cdr3_length: 17
cdr3_aa: CASRPTGTGVSNQPQHF
cdr3_nt: TGTGCCAGCAGACCTACCGGGACAGGGGTTAGCAATCAGCCCCAGCATTTT

d_call: .
v_call: TRBV19
j_call: TRBJ1-5
clone_size: once
cdr3_length: 15
cdr3_aa: CASSNGGSSNQPQHF
cdr3_nt: TGTGCCAGTAGTAATGGGGGGTCCAGCAATCAGCCCCAGCATTTT

d_call: .
v_call: TRBV28
j_call: TRBJ2-7
clone_size: .
cdr3_length: 14
cdr3_aa: CASSPSLRTGEQYF
cdr3_nt: TGTGCCAGCAGTCCGTCGCTCCGGACGGGAGAGCAGTACTTC

d_call: TRBD1
v_call: TRBV6-5
j_call: TRBJ1-1
clone_size: .
cdr3_length: 14
cdr3_aa: CASSLGPRDRNAFF
cdr3_nt: TGTGCCAGCAGCCTCGGGCCTCGGGACAGAAATGCTTTCTTT

d_call: .
v_call: TRBV5-6
j_call: TRBJ1-1
clone_size: .
cdr3_length: 14
cdr3_aa: CASSFQGENTEAFF
cdr3_nt: TGTGCCAGCAGCTTCCAGGGAGAGAACACTGAAGCTTTCTTT

d_call: TRBD2
v_call: TRBV2
j_call: TRBJ2-1
clone_size: .
cdr3_length: 13
cdr3_aa: CASPGTSVGEQFF
cdr3_nt: TGTGCCAGCCCCGGGACTAGCGTTGGTGAGCAGTTCTTC

d_call: .
v_call: TRBV11-2
j_call: TRBJ2-1
clone_size: .
cdr3_length: 16
cdr3_aa: CASSSPGGTAGDEQFF
cdr3_nt: TGTGCCAGCAGCTCTCCTGGTGGGACCGCAGGCGATGAGCAGTTCTTC

d_call: TRBD1
v_call: TRBV10-1
j_call: TRBJ2-7
clone_size: .
cdr3_length: 13
cdr3_aa: CTQVGTGNYEQYF
cdr3_nt: TGCACCCAAGTTGGGACAGGAAACTACGAGCAGTACTTC

d_call: .
v_call: TRBV11-2
j_call: TRBJ1-1
clone_size: .
cdr3_length: 16
cdr3_aa: CASSPTAGSGNTEAFF
cdr3_nt: TGTGCCAGCAGCCCGACCGCGGGAAGTGGGAACACTGAAGCTTTCTTT

d_call: .
v_call: TRBV9
j_call: TRBJ2-1
clone_size: .
cdr3_length: 13
cdr3_aa: CASSVMGAGEQFF
cdr3_nt: TGTGCCAGCAGCGTAATGGGGGCGGGTGAGCAGTTCTTC

d_call: .
v_call: TRBV27
j_call: TRBJ2-7
clone_size: .
cdr3_length: 15
cdr3_aa: CASSLSDRTSYEQYF
cdr3_nt: TGTGCCAGCAGTTTATCGGACAGAACCTCCTACGAGCAGTACTTC

d_call: .
v_call: TRBV19
j_call: TRBJ1-4
clone_size: few
cdr3_length: 13
cdr3_aa: CASSIGTNEKLFF
cdr3_nt: TGTGCCAGTAGTATAGGGACTAATGAAAAACTGTTTTTT

d_call: TRBD2
v_call: TRBV5-6
j_call: TRBJ2-2
clone_size: .
cdr3_length: 17
cdr3_aa: CASSRGLAEMNTGELFF
cdr3_nt: TGTGCCAGCAGCAGGGGACTAGCGGAGATGAACACCGGGGAGCTGTTTTTT

d_call: .
v_call: TRBV6-1
j_call: TRBJ1-1
clone_size: .
cdr3_length: 14
cdr3_aa: CASSPWAENTEAFF
cdr3_nt: TGTGCCAGCAGTCCCTGGGCCGAGAACACTGAAGCTTTCTTT

d_call: TRBD2
v_call: TRBV7-6
j_call: TRBJ2-1
clone_size: .
cdr3_length: 16
cdr3_aa: CASSLRLAGEHNEQFF
cdr3_nt: TGTGCCAGCAGCCTTCGACTAGCGGGAGAACACAATGAGCAGTTCTTC

d_call: .
v_call: TRBV28
j_call: TRBJ1-1
clone_size: .
cdr3_length: 14
cdr3_aa: CASRSRRGETEAFF
cdr3_nt: TGTGCCAGCAGGAGCAGACGTGGAGAAACTGAAGCTTTCTTT

d_call: TRBD2
v_call: TRBV6-6
j_call: TRBJ2-1
clone_size: .
cdr3_length: 16
cdr3_aa: CASSPSLVAGDNEQFF
cdr3_nt: TGTGCCAGCAGCCCGAGTCTGGTAGCGGGAGATAATGAGCAGTTCTTC

d_call: .
v_call: TRBV2
j_call: TRBJ1-1
clone_size: .
cdr3_length: 13
cdr3_aa: CLTRADVNTEAFF
cdr3_nt: TGCCTCACCCGTGCGGATGTGAACACTGAAGCTTTCTTT

d_call: .
v_call: TRBV19
j_call: TRBJ1-3
clone_size: few
cdr3_length: 15
cdr3_aa: CASSYERSSGNTIYF
cdr3_nt: TGTGCCAGTAGCTACGAGAGGAGCTCTGGAAACACCATATATTTT

d_call: .
v_call: TRBV18
j_call: TRBJ2-1
clone_size: .
cdr3_length: 19
cdr3_aa: CASSPTERIGDSSYNEQFF
cdr3_nt: TGTGCCAGCTCACCTACAGAAAGAATAGGGGATAGCTCCTACAATGAGCAGTTCTTC

d_call: .
v_call: TRBV27
j_call: TRBJ1-1
clone_size: .
cdr3_length: 16
cdr3_aa: CASSLWAGEGNTEAFF
cdr3_nt: TGTGCCAGCAGTTTATGGGCGGGGGAGGGGAACACTGAAGCTTTCTTT

d_call: TRBD2
v_call: TRBV9
j_call: TRBJ2-7
clone_size: .
cdr3_length: 14
cdr3_aa: CASSVGTSGYEQYF
cdr3_nt: TGTGCCAGCAGCGTAGGGACTAGCGGCTACGAGCAGTACTTC

d_call: .
v_call: TRBV10-2
j_call: TRBJ2-5
clone_size: .
cdr3_length: 13
cdr3_aa: CASSGDNQETQYF
cdr3_nt: TGCGCCAGCAGTGGGGACAACCAAGAGACCCAGTACTTC

d_call: .
v_call: TRBV5-1
j_call: TRBJ1-1
clone_size: .
cdr3_length: 14
cdr3_aa: CASSLRGGNTEAFF
cdr3_nt: TGCGCCAGCAGCTTGCGGGGCGGGAACACTGAAGCTTTCTTT

d_call: .
v_call: TRBV27
j_call: TRBJ2-1
clone_size: .
cdr3_length: 15
cdr3_aa: CASSLAGNSYNEQFF
cdr3_nt: TGTGCCAGCAGTTTAGCGGGAAACTCCTACAATGAGCAGTTCTTC

d_call: TRBD1
v_call: TRBV5-6
j_call: TRBJ1-2
clone_size: .
cdr3_length: 15
cdr3_aa: CASSDDWTGKGGYTF
cdr3_nt: TGTGCCAGCAGCGATGATTGGACAGGCAAGGGGGGCTACACCTTC

d_call: .
v_call: TRBV27
j_call: TRBJ2-3
clone_size: .
cdr3_length: 15
cdr3_aa: CASSWLLAAWDTQYF
cdr3_nt: TGTGCCAGCAGTTGGCTCCTGGCGGCCTGGGATACGCAGTATTTT

d_call: .
v_call: TRBV12-2
j_call: TRBJ2-3
clone_size: .
cdr3_length: 17
cdr3_aa: CASRVGTSESPGDTQYF
cdr3_nt: TGTGCAAGTCGCGTCGGGACTAGCGAGAGCCCAGGAGATACGCAGTATTTT

d_call: .
v_call: TRBV9
j_call: TRBJ1-2
clone_size: .
cdr3_length: 15
cdr3_aa: CASSGQGGDNYGYTF
cdr3_nt: TGTGCCAGCAGCGGACAAGGTGGGGATAACTATGGCTACACCTTC

d_call: .
v_call: TRBV12-5
j_call: TRBJ2-1
clone_size: .
cdr3_length: 15
cdr3_aa: CASGPTPSPPNEQFF
cdr3_nt: TGTGCTAGTGGCCCGACCCCCTCGCCACCCAATGAGCAGTTCTTC

d_call: TRBD1
v_call: TRBV6-4
j_call: TRBJ2-7
clone_size: .
cdr3_length: 13
cdr3_aa: CASGDRGLYEQYF
cdr3_nt: TGTGCCAGCGGGGACAGGGGACTCTACGAGCAGTACTTC

d_call: .
v_call: TRBV6-5
j_call: TRBJ1-1
clone_size: .
cdr3_length: 13
cdr3_aa: CASSYSMGFEAFF
cdr3_nt: TGTGCCAGCAGTTACTCGATGGGGTTTGAAGCTTTCTTT

d_call: TRBD2
v_call: TRBV5-1
j_call: TRBJ2-7
clone_size: .
cdr3_length: 12
cdr3_aa: CASSWEGNEQYF
cdr3_nt: TGCGCCAGCAGCTGGGAGGGTAACGAGCAGTACTTC

d_call: .
v_call: TRBV29-1
j_call: TRBJ2-2
clone_size: .
cdr3_length: 12
cdr3_aa: CSVDVNTGELFF
cdr3_nt: TGCAGCGTTGATGTAAACACCGGGGAGCTGTTTTTT

d_call: TRBD2
v_call: TRBV13
j_call: TRBJ2-1
clone_size: .
cdr3_length: 15
cdr3_aa: CASSLTSGSYNEQFF
cdr3_nt: TGTGCCAGCAGCTTGACTAGCGGCTCCTACAATGAGCAGTTCTTC

d_call: .
v_call: TRBV4-1
j_call: TRBJ2-7
clone_size: .
cdr3_length: 14
cdr3_aa: CASSQSTGSYEQYF
cdr3_nt: TGCGCCAGCAGCCAATCGACAGGTTCCTACGAGCAGTACTTC

d_call: TRBD2
v_call: TRBV4-1
j_call: TRBJ2-1
clone_size: .
cdr3_length: 16
cdr3_aa: CASSQVSGLAGEEQFF
cdr3_nt: TGCGCCAGCAGCCAAGTCTCCGGACTAGCGGGAGAAGAGCAGTTCTTC

d_call: .
v_call: TRBV28
j_call: TRBJ1-1
clone_size: .
cdr3_length: 12
cdr3_aa: CASSFRATEAFF
cdr3_nt: TGTGCCAGCAGTTTTAGGGCCACTGAAGCTTTCTTT

d_call: TRBD1
v_call: TRBV15
j_call: TRBJ1-5
clone_size: .
cdr3_length: 16
cdr3_aa: CATSRTGTGGNQPQHF
cdr3_nt: TGTGCCACCAGCAGAACCGGGACAGGGGGCAATCAGCCCCAGCATTTT

d_call: TRBD2
v_call: TRBV7-9
j_call: TRBJ2-7
clone_size: .
cdr3_length: 17
cdr3_aa: CASSSAGLAGSPYEQYF
cdr3_nt: TGTGCCAGCAGCTCCGCGGGACTAGCGGGATCACCCTACGAGCAGTACTTC

d_call: TRBD1
v_call: TRBV4-1
j_call: TRBJ1-1
clone_size: .
cdr3_length: 15
cdr3_aa: CASSPGTGMNTEAFF
cdr3_nt: TGCGCCAGCAGCCCAGGGACAGGGATGAACACTGAAGCTTTCTTT

d_call: TRBD2
v_call: TRBV15
j_call: TRBJ2-3
clone_size: once
cdr3_length: 17
cdr3_aa: CATSRDRLAGVTDTQYF
cdr3_nt: TGTGCCACCAGCAGAGACAGACTAGCGGGAGTCACAGATACGCAGTATTTT

d_call: TRBD1
v_call: TRBV9
j_call: TRBJ1-1
clone_size: .
cdr3_length: 14
cdr3_aa: CASSAGTGGTEAFF
cdr3_nt: TGTGCCAGCAGCGCCGGGACAGGGGGAACTGAAGCTTTCTTT

d_call: TRBD1
v_call: TRBV19
j_call: TRBJ2-5
clone_size: once
cdr3_length: 16
cdr3_aa: CASSIVSGTGGETQYF
cdr3_nt: TGTGCCAGTAGTATAGTTTCCGGGACAGGGGGAGAGACCCAGTACTTC

d_call: .
v_call: TRBV11-1
j_call: TRBJ1-5
clone_size: .
cdr3_length: 15
cdr3_aa: CASSLTTASYQPQHF
cdr3_nt: TGTGCCAGCAGCTTGACTACAGCGAGTTACCAGCCCCAGCATTTT